This T cell receptor beta chain was captured by sequencing in a study of T cells after yellow fever vaccination. Findings and limits, study-wide: One caveat is that FACS-sorted repertoires could contain abundant clonotypes contaminating from the bulk population. Faster peaking, at day 5 versus 15, marked a secondary response that was weaker.

Germline assignment: CDR1 SGHDT and CDR2 YYEEEE. Trimming removed 3 bases at V and 6 bases at J, with 16 bases between. The CDR3 spans 15 residues. At least ten counts were recorded for this clonotype. The antigen is undetermined. A single record per CDR3 protein comes from TCRdb applying MiXCR to the 5' RACE reads. The data show some 320,000 distinct CDR3 sequences, 4% to 5.5% seen once. This TCR came from a man in his late teens or twenties who received the YFV17D yellow fever vaccine. The chain is built from TRBV5-6 and TRBJ2-1, with D possibly being TRBD1 or TRBD2 (7 bases each). The sequencing used PBMCs, collected 15 days after the yellow fever booster vaccination. The CDR3 sequence is CASSSRGGAINEQFF. The CDR3 coding sequence is TGTGCCAGCAGCTCCAGGGGGGGGGCTATCAATGAGCAGTTCTTC.